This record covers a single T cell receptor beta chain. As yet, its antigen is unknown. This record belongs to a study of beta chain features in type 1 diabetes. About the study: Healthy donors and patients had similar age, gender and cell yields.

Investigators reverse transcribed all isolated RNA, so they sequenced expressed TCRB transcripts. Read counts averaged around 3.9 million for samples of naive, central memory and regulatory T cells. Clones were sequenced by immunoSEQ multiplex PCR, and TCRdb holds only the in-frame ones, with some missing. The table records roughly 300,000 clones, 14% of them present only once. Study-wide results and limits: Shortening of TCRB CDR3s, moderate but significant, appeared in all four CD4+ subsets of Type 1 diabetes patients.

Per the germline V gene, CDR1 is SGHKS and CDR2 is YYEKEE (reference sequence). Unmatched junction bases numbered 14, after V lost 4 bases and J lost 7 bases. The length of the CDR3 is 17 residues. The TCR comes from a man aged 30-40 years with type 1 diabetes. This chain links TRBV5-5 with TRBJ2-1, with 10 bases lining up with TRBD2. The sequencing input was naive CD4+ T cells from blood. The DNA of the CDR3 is TGTGCCAGCAGCACAAACCTCGTAGCGGGAGGTGTTAATGAGCAGTTCTTC. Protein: CASSTNLVAGGVNEQFF.